A selection of T cell receptor beta chains follows, all from one sample in a study of cytomegalovirus exposure and HLA in healthy donors. The method was immunoSEQ multiplex PCR; TCRdb's version includes in-frame clones alone and lacks a portion of them. The sample records 250,000 to 400,000 clones, around 90% being singletons. Sequencing was performed on PBMCs. The source of these receptors is a man aged 30 to 45 in good health and CMV-seronegative. The CDR3 runs from the conserved cysteine through the conserved F or W. D genes are given only for firm matches. Clone size is stated in some rows and not others, as once, few, many or a class when expanded.

v_gene	d_gene	j_gene	abundance	CDR3nt	CDR3aa
TRBV5-1	TRBD2	TRBJ2-7	-	TGCGCCAGCAGCGCCGCGGGGGGGAGGTCCTACGAGCAGTACTTC	CASSAAGGRSYEQYF
TRBV30	TRBD1	TRBJ1-3	-	TGTGCCTGGAGTCGACGGGACAGCTACTTCTCTGGAAACACCATATATTTT	CAWSRRDSYFSGNTIYF
TRBV19	TRBD2	TRBJ2-7	many	TGTGCCAGTAGTATAGTACTAGCGGCAAGCCTCGAGCAGTACTTC	CASSIVLAASLEQYF
TRBV7-2	-	TRBJ2-4	few	TGTGCCAGCAGCTCAGAGCGTTCGGGGGACTGGTACTTC	CASSSERSGDWYF
TRBV7-9	-	TRBJ1-6	-	TGTGCCAGCAGAAATTCTAGGGGATATAATTCACCCCTCCACTTT	CASRNSRGYNSPLHF
TRBV27	TRBD1	TRBJ1-6	-	TGTGCCAGCAGTTTATCGATGGGACAGGGGTCATCCCTCCACTTT	CASSLSMGQGSSLHF
TRBV7-2	TRBD1	TRBJ1-2	-	TGTGCCAGCAGCTTCCCGGGGACAGGAAACTATGGCTACACCTTC	CASSFPGTGNYGYTF
TRBV5-1	-	TRBJ1-6	once	TGCGCCAGCAGCTTGGTCCCCCAGCGTTATAATTCACCCCTCCACTTT	CASSLVPQRYNSPLHF
TRBV30	TRBD1	TRBJ1-3	-	TGTGCCTGGAGTCCCGGGACAGGGTGGGGAAACACCATATATTTT	CAWSPGTGWGNTIYF
TRBV7-9	TRBD1	TRBJ2-1	-	TGTGCCAGCAGCTTGAAATTGTTAAGGGACAGGGGGCCCAATAATGAGCAGTTCTTC	CASSLKLLRDRGPNNEQFF
TRBV2	-	TRBJ2-3	-	TGTGCCAGCAGCGGACTATACGGCACAGATACGCAGTATTTT	CASSGLYGTDTQYF
TRBV5-1	-	TRBJ2-1	-	TGCGCCAGCAGCTCCACGCCCCCATCGGACAGACACAATGAGCAGTTCTTC	CASSSTPPSDRHNEQFF
TRBV11-3	-	TRBJ1-1	-	TGTGCCAGCAGCTTAGGAGGAGGTGGGAACACTGAAGCTTTCTTT	CASSLGGGGNTEAFF
TRBV5-1	-	TRBJ1-5	-	TGCGCCAGCAGCTTGGACGGTTATAGCAATCAGCCCCAGCATTTT	CASSLDGYSNQPQHF
TRBV27	TRBD1	TRBJ2-7	-	TGTGCCAGCAGTCCCCGGACAGGGGGCTCCTACGAGCAGTACTTC	CASSPRTGGSYEQYF
TRBV7-8	-	TRBJ1-2	-	TGTGCCAGCAGCTTAGCGGGGCTGGATGGCTACACCTTC	CASSLAGLDGYTF
TRBV27	TRBD2	TRBJ2-3	-	TGTGCCAGCAGGCGGGGGGGGACGACAGATACGCAGTATTTT	CASRRGGTTDTQYF
TRBV5-1	TRBD2	TRBJ2-1	-	TGCGCCAGCAGCTTGGGACGACTAGCGGGGGAATTCTCCTACAATGAGCAGTTCTTC	CASSLGRLAGEFSYNEQFF
TRBV4-3	TRBD2	TRBJ2-2	-	TGCGCCAGCAGCCAAGAGGCGAGCGGGGTGAACACCGGGGAGCTGTTTTTT	CASSQEASGVNTGELFF
TRBV18	TRBD1	TRBJ1-1	-	TGTGCCAGCACACAGGGGGCGAACACTGAAGCTTTCTTT	CASTQGANTEAFF
TRBV6-5	-	TRBJ1-1	-	TGTGCCAGCACGTGGGCACGGAACACTGAAGCTTTCTTT	CASTWARNTEAFF
TRBV5-6	-	TRBJ2-3	-	TGTGCCAGCAGCTTTAATCAGGGGATGATCGCAGATACGCAGTATTTT	CASSFNQGMIADTQYF
TRBV25-1	TRBD1	TRBJ2-7	once	TGTGCCAGTACAAACAGGGGGAGCTACGAGCAGTACTTC	CASTNRGSYEQYF
TRBV4-1	-	TRBJ1-1	-	TGCGCCAGCAGCCAAGATGGGTCAGAGGATTTGAACACTGAAGCTTTCTTT	CASSQDGSEDLNTEAFF
TRBV5-1	TRBD1	TRBJ2-7	-	TGCGCCAGCACTCGAAGGGGACAGGGTTCCTCCTACGAGCAGTACTTC	CASTRRGQGSSYEQYF
TRBV4-3	TRBD1	TRBJ1-2	-	TGCGCCAGCAGCCAAGTTGTCAGGGGGGATGGCTACACCTTC	CASSQVVRGDGYTF
TRBV6-5	TRBD1	TRBJ1-5	-	TGTGCCAGCATGGCCGGGACAGGGGGCCTGCAGCCCCAGCATTTT	CASMAGTGGLQPQHF
TRBV27	TRBD1	TRBJ2-1	-	TGTGCCAGCAGACCGGGACAGAGAGACAATGAGCAGTTCTTC	CASRPGQRDNEQFF
TRBV18	-	TRBJ2-7	-	TGTGCCAGCTCACCAAATGGTTACATCTACGAGCAGTACTTC	CASSPNGYIYEQYF
TRBV6-1	-	TRBJ1-1	-	TGTGCCAGCAAGCTACAGGGTACAGCTTTCTTT	CASKLQGTAFF
TRBV15	TRBD2	TRBJ2-3	-	TGTGCCACCAGCAGAGATACTAGCGGGTCAGATACGCAGTATTTT	CATSRDTSGSDTQYF
TRBV6-6	TRBD1	TRBJ1-1	-	TGTGCCAGCAGTGCGCGGGACAGGTGGAACACTGAAGCTTTCTTT	CASSARDRWNTEAFF
TRBV7-9	-	TRBJ1-1	-	TGTGCCAGCAGCCGCTACAGACAGCAAATGAACACTGAAGCTTTCTTT	CASSRYRQQMNTEAFF
TRBV28	TRBD1	TRBJ2-5	-	TGTGCCAGCAGTTTATACCAGGGGGTAAATTTAGAGACCCAGTACTTC	CASSLYQGVNLETQYF
TRBV7-2	TRBD1	TRBJ1-1	-	TGTGCCAGCAGCGCGACCCTACAGGGGGAAGCTTTCTTT	CASSATLQGEAFF
TRBV27	TRBD1	TRBJ1-4	-	TGTGCCAGCAGTTTGAGGGACAGGGGGGAAAAACTGTTTTTT	CASSLRDRGEKLFF
TRBV5-1	TRBD1	TRBJ1-2	-	TGCGCCAGCAGCTGGGGTACAGGGGGCAATAGCTATGGCTACACCTTC	CASSWGTGGNSYGYTF
TRBV10-3	-	TRBJ2-7	-	TGTGCCATCAGTGAGAGGGGGTACGAGCAGTACTTC	CAISERGYEQYF
TRBV6-1	-	TRBJ2-7	-	TGTGCCAGCAGTGAAGGCAGGGTCGGGCACCTATCCTACGAGCAGTACTTC	CASSEGRVGHLSYEQYF
TRBV4-3	-	TRBJ2-3	-	TGCGCCAGCAGCCAAGATCCGGTCGGAGGGCGCGGAGATACGCAGTATTTT	CASSQDPVGGRGDTQYF
TRBV7-2	TRBD2	TRBJ2-7	-	TGTGCCAGCAGCTTAGAGACTAGCGGGGGCGGGACATCCTACGAGCAGTACTTC	CASSLETSGGGTSYEQYF
TRBV6-5	TRBD1	TRBJ1-2	-	TGTGCCAGCAGTTTAAAGACAGGGTATAACTATGGCTACACCTTC	CASSLKTGYNYGYTF
TRBV7-6	TRBD1	TRBJ2-2	-	TGTGCCAGCAGCTCCCTTCGAGGGGGCGGTAACACCGGGGAGCTGTTTTTT	CASSSLRGGGNTGELFF
TRBV4-2	TRBD1	TRBJ2-7	-	TGTGCCAGCAGCCAAGTCGGGACAGGGGGCCACGAGCAGTACTTC	CASSQVGTGGHEQYF
TRBV30	-	TRBJ2-5	few	TGTGCCTGGAGTCCACAAGAGACCCAGTACTTC	CAWSPQETQYF
TRBV7-2	TRBD2	TRBJ2-1	-	TGTGCCAGCAGCTTTCCGGGACTAGCGGGGGGGAGCCACAATGAGCAGTTCTTC	CASSFPGLAGGSHNEQFF
TRBV7-8	TRBD1	TRBJ2-6	-	TGTGCCAGCAGCTTAGTGGGACAGATTAGCTCTGGGGCCAACGTCCTGACTTTC	CASSLVGQISSGANVLTF
TRBV10-2	TRBD1	TRBJ1-2	-	TGCGCCAGCAGACGGGACAGCTATGGCTACACCTTC	CASRRDSYGYTF
TRBV2	-	TRBJ2-7	once	TGTGCCAGCAAGTCGGAACAGGGAACCTACGAGCAGTACTTC	CASKSEQGTYEQYF
TRBV6-5	TRBD1	TRBJ1-2	-	TGTGCCAGCTACAGGGGAAACTATGGCTACACCTTC	CASYRGNYGYTF
TRBV25-1	-	TRBJ1-2	few	TGTGCCAGCAGTGAAGGTCTACCCTATGGCTACACCTTC	CASSEGLPYGYTF
TRBV28	-	TRBJ2-2	-	TGTGCCAGCAGTTTAAGGAGGGGGGGCACCGGGGAGCTGTTTTTT	CASSLRRGGTGELFF
TRBV7-9	TRBD1	TRBJ1-1	-	TGTGCCAGCAGCTTAGGGGACAGGGTCACTGAAGCTTTCTTT	CASSLGDRVTEAFF
TRBV4-1	-	TRBJ1-5	-	TGCGCCAGCAGCCAAGAGAGACAGGACATATATCAGCCCCAGCATTTT	CASSQERQDIYQPQHF
TRBV5-1	TRBD2	TRBJ2-2	once	TGCGCCAGCAGCCAGGGACTAGCGGTCAACACCGGGGAGCTGTTTTTT	CASSQGLAVNTGELFF